The T cell receptor beta chain under discussion was sequenced for a study of circulating and synovial CD4+ cells in juvenile arthritis. Study-wide results and limits: Some such blood samples were as oligoclonal as synovium.

The assay was immunoSEQ multiplex PCR, and TCRdb's table has in-frame clones only and misses some. The table lists about 33,000 clones, over 90% of them singletons. In germline, CDR1 is MDHEN, CDR2 SYDVKM. V dropped 10 bases and J dropped 9 bases, with 19 bases sitting between them. The length of the CDR3 is 12 residues. This clone was seen a handful of times. Antigen: not known. The chain joins TRBV28 to TRBJ2-7; D call uncertain. Sequencing was carried out using CD4+ T cells from blood. This TCR was recovered from a human donor with juvenile idiopathic arthritis. As DNA, the CDR3 is TGTGCCACCGATACCGCCGCCCCGGGGCAGTACTTC. Protein product: CATDTAAPGQYF.